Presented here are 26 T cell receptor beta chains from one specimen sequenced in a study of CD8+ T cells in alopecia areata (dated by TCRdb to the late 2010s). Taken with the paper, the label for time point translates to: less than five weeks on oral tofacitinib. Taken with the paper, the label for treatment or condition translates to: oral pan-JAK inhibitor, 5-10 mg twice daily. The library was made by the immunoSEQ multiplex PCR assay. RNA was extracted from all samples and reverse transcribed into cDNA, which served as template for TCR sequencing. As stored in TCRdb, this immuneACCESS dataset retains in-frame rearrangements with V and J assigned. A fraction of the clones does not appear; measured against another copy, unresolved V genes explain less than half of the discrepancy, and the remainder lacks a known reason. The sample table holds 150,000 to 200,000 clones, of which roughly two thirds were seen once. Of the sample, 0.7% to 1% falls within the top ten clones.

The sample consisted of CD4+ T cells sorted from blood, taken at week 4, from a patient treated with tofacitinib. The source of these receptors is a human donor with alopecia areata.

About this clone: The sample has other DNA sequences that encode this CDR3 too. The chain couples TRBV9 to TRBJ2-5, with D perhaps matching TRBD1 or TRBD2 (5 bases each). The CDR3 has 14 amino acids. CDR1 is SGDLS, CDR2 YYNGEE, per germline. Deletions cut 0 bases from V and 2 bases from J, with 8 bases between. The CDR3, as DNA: TGTGCCAGCAGCGTAGGAGGGGCTCAAGAGACCCAGTACTTC. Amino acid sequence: CASSVGGAQETQYF.

DNA for the CDR3: TGTGCCAGAGGGACAGGGGGAGGCTACACCTTC. Translation: CARGTGGGYTF. The chain links TRBV2 to TRBJ1-2, with 11 bases that match TRBD1. The CDR3 spans 11 residues. J lost 8 bases, V lost 9 bases, and 2 bases had no gene match. Germline lookup yields CDR1 SNHLY and CDR2 FYNNEI. The complete variable domain, with remaining parts taken from reference TRBV2 and TRBJ1-2, reads EPEVTQTPSHQVTQMGQEVILRCVPISNHLYFYWYRQILGQKVEFLVSFYNNEISEKSEIFDDQFSVERPDGSNFTLKIRSTKLEDSAMYFCARGTGGGYTFGSGTRLTVV.

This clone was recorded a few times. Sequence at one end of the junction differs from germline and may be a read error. The CDR3 bases are TGTGCTAGCAGCCGACCGGGACAGATGATGTATGGCTACACCTTC. Amino acids: CASSRPGQMMYGYTF. The chain combines TRBV7-7 with TRBJ1-2; TRBD1 matches 7 bases. Germline V gene lookup returns CDR1 SSHAT and CDR2 FNYEAQ (reference sequence). CDR3 length: 15 residues.

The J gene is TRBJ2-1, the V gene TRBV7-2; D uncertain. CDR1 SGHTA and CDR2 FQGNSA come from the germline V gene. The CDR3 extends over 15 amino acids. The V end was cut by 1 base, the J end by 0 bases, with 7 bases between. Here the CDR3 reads CASSLGPSSYNEQFF. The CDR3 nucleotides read TGTGCCAGCAGCTTAGGACCGAGCTCCTACAATGAGCAGTTCTTC.

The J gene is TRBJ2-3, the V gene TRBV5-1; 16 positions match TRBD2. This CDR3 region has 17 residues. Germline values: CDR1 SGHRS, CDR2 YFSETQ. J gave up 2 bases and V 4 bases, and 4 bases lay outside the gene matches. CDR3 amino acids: CASSTGTSGGATDTQYF. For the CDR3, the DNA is TGCGCCAGCAGCACCGGGACTAGCGGGGGGGCCACAGATACGCAGTATTTT.

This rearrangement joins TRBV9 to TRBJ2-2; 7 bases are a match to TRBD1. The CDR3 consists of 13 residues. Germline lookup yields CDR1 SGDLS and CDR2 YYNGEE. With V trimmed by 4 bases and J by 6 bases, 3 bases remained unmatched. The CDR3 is CASSRQGPGELFF. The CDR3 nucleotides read TGTGCCAGCAGCAGACAGGGTCCCGGGGAGCTGTTTTTT.

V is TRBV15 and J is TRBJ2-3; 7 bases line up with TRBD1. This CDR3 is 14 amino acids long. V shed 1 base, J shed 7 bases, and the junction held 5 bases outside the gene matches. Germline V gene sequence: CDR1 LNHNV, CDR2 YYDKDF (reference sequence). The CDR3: CATSRGGGGNTQYF. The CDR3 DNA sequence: TGTGCCACCAGCAGAGGAGGGGGCGGCAATACGCAGTATTTT.

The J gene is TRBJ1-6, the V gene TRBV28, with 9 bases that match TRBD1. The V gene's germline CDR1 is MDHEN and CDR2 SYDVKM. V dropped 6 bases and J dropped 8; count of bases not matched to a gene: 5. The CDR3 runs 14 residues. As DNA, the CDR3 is TGTGCCAGCAGCCTATGGACAGGGGATTCACCCCTCCACTTT. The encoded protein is CASSLWTGDSPLHF.

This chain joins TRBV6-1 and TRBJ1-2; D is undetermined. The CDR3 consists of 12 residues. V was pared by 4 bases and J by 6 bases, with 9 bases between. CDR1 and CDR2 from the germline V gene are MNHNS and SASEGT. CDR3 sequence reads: CASSVAGHGYTF. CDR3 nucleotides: TGTGCCAGCAGTGTGGCAGGACATGGCTACACCTTC.

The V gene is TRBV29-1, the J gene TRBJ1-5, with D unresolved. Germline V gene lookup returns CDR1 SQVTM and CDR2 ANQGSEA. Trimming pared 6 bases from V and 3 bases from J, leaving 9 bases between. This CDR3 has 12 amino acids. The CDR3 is CSVGQHNQPQHF. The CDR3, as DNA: TGCAGCGTAGGGCAGCACAATCAGCCCCAGCATTTT.

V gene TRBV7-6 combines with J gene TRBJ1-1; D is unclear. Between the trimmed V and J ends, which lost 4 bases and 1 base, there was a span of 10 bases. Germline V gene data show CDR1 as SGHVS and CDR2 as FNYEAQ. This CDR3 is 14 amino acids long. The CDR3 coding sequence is TGTGCCAGCAGCTCAAGTCCCCCGAACACTGAAGCTTTCTTT. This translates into CASSSSPPNTEAFF.

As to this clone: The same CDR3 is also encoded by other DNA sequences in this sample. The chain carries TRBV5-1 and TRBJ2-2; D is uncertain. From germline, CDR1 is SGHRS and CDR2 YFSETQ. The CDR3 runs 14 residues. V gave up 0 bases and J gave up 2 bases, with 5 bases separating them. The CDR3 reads CASSLDGNTGELFF. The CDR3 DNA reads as TGCGCCAGCAGCTTGGACGGTAACACCGGGGAGCTGTTTTTT. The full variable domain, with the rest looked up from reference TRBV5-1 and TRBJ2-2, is KAGVTQTPRYLIKTRGQQVTLSCSPISGHRSVSWYQQTPGQGLQFLFEYFSETQRNKGNFPGRFSGRQFSNSRSEMNVSTLELGDSALYLCASSLDGNTGELFFGEGSRLTVL.

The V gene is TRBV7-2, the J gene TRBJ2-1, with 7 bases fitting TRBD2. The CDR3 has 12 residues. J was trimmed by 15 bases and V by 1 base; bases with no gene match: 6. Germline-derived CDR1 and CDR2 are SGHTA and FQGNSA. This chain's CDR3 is CASSLVAGVSFF. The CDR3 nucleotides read TGTGCCAGCAGCTTAGTTGCGGGGGTTTCGTTCTTC.

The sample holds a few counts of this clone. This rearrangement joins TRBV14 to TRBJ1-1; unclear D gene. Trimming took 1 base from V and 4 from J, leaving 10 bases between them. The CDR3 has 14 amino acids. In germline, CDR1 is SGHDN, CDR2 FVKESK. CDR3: CASSQGRLGTEAFF. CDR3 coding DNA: TGTGCCAGCAGCCAAGGACGGTTGGGCACTGAAGCTTTCTTT.

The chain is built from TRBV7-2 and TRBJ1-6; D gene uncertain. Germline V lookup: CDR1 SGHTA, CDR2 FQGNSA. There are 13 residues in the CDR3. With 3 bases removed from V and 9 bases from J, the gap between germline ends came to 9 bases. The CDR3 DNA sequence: TGTGCCAGCAGCTTGTATGGCGCTTCACCCCTCCACTTT. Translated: CASSLYGASPLHF.

The CDR3 loop is CAWSPRGGGALTEAFF. The CDR3 nucleotides are TGTGCCTGGAGTCCCAGGGGTGGGGGCGCGCTCACTGAAGCTTTCTTT. The rearrangement links TRBV30 to TRBJ1-1; possibly TRBD1 for D (6 bases). This CDR3 is 16 amino acids long. V was clipped by 2 bases and J by 4 bases, with 20 bases between them. Germline V gives CDR1 GTSNPN, CDR2 SVGIG (reference sequence).

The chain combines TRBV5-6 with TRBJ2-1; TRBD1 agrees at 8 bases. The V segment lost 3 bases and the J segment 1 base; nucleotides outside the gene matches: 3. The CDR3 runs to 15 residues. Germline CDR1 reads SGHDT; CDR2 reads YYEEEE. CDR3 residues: CASSSDRGSYNEQFF. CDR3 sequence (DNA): TGTGCCAGCAGCTCTGACAGGGGTTCCTACAATGAGCAGTTCTTC.

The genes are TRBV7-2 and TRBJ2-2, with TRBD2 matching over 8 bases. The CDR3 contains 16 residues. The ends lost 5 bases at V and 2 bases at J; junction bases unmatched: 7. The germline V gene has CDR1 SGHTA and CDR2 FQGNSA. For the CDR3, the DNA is TGTGCCAGCAGCACCTGGACTAGCAGAAACACCGGGGAGCTGTTTTTT. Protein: CASSTWTSRNTGELFF.

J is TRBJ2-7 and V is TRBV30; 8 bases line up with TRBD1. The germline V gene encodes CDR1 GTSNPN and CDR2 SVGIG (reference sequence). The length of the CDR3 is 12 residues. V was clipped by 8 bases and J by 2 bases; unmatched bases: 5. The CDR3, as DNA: TGTGCCCTTAGACAGGGGACCTACGAGCAGTACTTC. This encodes CALRQGTYEQYF.

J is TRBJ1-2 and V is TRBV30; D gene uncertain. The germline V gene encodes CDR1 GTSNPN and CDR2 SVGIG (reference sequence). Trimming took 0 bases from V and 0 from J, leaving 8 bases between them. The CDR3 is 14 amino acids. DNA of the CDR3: TGTGCCTGGAGTGTGGCGCGCTCTAACTATGGCTACACCTTC. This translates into CAWSVARSNYGYTF. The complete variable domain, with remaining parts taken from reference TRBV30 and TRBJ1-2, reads SQTIHQWPATLVQPVGSPLSLECTVEGTSNPNLYWYRQAAGRGLQLLFYSVGIGQISSEVPQNLSASRPQDRQFILSSKKLLLSDSGFYLCAWSVARSNYGYTFGSGTRLTVV.

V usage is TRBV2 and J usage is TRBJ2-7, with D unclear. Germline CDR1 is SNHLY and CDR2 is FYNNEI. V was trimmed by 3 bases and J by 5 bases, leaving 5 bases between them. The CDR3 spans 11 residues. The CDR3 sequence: CASSDQHEQYF. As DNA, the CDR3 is TGTGCCAGCAGTGATCAGCACGAGCAGTACTTC.

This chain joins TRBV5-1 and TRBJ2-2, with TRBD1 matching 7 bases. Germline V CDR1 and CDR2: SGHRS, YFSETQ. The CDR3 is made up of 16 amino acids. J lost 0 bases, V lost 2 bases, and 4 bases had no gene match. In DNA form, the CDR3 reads TGCGCCAGCAGCTTACTACAGGGGACGAACACCGGGGAGCTGTTTTTT. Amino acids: CASSLLQGTNTGELFF.

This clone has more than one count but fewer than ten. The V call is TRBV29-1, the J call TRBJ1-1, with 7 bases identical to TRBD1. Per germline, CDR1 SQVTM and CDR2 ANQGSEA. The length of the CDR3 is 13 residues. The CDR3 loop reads CSATGQTNTEAFF. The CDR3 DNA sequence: TGCAGTGCCACGGGACAGACAAACACTGAAGCTTTCTTT.

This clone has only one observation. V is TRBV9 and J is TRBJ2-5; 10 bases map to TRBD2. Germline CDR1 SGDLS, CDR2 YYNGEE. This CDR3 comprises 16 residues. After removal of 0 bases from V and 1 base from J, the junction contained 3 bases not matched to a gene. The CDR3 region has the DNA TGTGCCAGCAGCGTAGCGGAGCGGGGGGGCCAAGAGACCCAGTACTTC. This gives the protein CASSVAERGGQETQYF.

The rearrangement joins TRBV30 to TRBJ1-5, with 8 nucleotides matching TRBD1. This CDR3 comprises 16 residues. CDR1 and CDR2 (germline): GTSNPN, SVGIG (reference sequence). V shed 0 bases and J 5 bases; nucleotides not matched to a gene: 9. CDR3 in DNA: TGTGCCTGGAGTGTACGGGGCAGGGGGCTGTATCAGCCCCAGCATTTT. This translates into CAWSVRGRGLYQPQHF. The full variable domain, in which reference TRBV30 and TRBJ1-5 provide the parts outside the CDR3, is SQTIHQWPATLVQPVGSPLSLECTVEGTSNPNLYWYRQAAGRGLQLLFYSVGIGQISSEVPQNLSASRPQDRQFILSSKKLLLSDSGFYLCAWSVRGRGLYQPQHFGDGTRLSIL.

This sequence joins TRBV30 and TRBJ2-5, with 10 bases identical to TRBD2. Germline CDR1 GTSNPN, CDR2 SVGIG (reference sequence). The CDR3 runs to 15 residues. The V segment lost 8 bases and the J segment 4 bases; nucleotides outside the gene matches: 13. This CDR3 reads CARGLAGAKAETQYF. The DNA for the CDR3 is TGTGCCCGCGGGCTAGCGGGGGCCAAAGCAGAGACCCAGTACTTC.